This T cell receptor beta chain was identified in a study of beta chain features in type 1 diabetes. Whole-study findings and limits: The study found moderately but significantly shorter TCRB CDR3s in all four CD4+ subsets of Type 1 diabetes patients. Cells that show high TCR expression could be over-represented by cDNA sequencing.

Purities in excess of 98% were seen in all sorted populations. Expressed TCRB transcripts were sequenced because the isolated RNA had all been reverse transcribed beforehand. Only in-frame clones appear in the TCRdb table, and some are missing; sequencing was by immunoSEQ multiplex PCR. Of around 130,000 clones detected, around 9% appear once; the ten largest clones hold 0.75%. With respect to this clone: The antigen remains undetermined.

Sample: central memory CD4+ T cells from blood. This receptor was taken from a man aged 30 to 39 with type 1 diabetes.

The DNA of the CDR3 is TGTGCCAGCAGCTTAAATAGCGGGCAAGAGACCCAGTACTTC. Its protein is CASSLNSGQETQYF. This chain joins TRBV7-8 and TRBJ2-5; 7 nucleotides match TRBD2. V trimming: 2 bases; J trimming: 2 bases; junction bases outside the gene matches: 2. The CDR3 has 14 amino acids. Germline assignment: CDR1 SGHVS and CDR2 FQNEAQ.